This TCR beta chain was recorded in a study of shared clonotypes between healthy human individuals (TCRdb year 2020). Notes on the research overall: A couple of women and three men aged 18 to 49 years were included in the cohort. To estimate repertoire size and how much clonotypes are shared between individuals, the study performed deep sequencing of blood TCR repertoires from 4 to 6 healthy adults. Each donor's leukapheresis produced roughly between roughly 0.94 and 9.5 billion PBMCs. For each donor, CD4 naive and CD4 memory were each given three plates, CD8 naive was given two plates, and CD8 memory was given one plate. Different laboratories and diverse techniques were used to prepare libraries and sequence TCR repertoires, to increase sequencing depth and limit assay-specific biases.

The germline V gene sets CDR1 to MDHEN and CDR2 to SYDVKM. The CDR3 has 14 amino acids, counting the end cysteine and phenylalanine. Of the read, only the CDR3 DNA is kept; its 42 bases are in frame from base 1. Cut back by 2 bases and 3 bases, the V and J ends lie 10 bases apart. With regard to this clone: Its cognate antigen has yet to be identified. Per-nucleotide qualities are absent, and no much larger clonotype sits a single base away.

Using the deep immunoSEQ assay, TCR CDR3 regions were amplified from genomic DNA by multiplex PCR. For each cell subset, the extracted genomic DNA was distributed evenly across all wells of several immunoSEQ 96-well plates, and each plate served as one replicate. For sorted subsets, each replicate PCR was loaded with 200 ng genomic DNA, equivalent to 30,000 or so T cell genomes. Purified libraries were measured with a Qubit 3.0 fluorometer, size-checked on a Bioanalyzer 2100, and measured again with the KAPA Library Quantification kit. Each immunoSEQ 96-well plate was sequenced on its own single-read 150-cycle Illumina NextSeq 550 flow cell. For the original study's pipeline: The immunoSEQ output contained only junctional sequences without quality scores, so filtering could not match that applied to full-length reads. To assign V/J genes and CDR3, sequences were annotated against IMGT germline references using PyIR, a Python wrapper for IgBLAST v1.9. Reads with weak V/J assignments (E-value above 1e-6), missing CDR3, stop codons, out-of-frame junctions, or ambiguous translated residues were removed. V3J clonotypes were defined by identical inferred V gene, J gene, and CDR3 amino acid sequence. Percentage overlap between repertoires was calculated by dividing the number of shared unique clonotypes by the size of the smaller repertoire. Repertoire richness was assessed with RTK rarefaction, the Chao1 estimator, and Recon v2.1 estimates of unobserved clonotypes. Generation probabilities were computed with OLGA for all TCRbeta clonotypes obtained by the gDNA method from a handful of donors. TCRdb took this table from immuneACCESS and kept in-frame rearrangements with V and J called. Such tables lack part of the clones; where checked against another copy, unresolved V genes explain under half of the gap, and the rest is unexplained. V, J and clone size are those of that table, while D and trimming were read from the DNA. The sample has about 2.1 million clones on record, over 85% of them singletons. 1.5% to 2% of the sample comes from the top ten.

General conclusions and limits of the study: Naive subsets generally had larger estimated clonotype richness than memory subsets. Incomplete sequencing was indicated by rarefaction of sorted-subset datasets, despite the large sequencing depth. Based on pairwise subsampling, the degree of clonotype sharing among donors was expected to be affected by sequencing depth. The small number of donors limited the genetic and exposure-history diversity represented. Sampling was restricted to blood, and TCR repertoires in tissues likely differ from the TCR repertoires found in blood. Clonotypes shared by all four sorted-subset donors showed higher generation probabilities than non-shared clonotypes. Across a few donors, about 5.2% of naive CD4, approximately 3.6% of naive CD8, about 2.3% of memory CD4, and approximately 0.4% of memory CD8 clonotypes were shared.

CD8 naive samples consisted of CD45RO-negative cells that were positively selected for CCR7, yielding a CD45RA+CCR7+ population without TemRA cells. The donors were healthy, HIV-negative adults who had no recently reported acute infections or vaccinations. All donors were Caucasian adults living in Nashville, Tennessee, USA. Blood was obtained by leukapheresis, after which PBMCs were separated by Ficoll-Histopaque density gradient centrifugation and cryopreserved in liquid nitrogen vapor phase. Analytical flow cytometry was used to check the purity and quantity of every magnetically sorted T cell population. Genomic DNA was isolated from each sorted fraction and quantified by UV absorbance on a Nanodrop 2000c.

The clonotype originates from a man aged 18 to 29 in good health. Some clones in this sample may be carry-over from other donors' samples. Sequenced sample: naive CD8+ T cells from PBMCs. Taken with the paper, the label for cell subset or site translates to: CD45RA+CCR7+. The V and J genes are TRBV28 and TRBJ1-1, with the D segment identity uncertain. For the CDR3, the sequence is CASSLVGKDTEAFF. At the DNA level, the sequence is TGTGCCAGCAGTTTAGTGGGAAAGGACACTGAAGCTTTCTTT.